This is a list of T cell receptor beta chains from one sample in a study of T cells in Graves' hyperthyroidism and ophthalmopathy. One entry per CDR3 protein, called by TCRdb with MiXCR from the multiplex PCR reads. The table has 250,000 to 300,000 distinct CDR3 sequences, roughly 20% seen once. Material for sequencing was blood. Every receptor here comes from a man aged 50-60 years with Graves' ophthalmopathy. Each CDR3 is given with its conserved first and last residue. The D gene is left open where the match is weak.

V,D,J,CDR3
TRBV28,TRBD1,TRBJ2-7,CASSLEIGQALAYEQYF
TRBV11-2,NA,TRBJ1-6,CASSLQGRYSPLHF
TRBV28,NA,TRBJ1-2,CASSPGTEVYGYTF
TRBV5-4,NA,TRBJ2-4,CASSLATDLAKNIQYF
TRBV12-3/TRBV12-4,NA,TRBJ2-4,CASSSGTAKNIQYF
TRBV12-3/TRBV12-4,NA,TRBJ2-7,CASSLSNGRAFEQYF
TRBV11-2,NA,TRBJ2-5,CASSSGVKETQYF
TRBV4-2,TRBD1,TRBJ2-7,CASSQAGQGHEQYF
TRBV2,NA,TRBJ1-5,CASSEQSGVNQPQHF
TRBV9,NA,TRBJ2-3,CASSAKGVAEPTDTQYF
TRBV20-1,TRBD1,TRBJ2-7,CSARTTGKYEQYF
TRBV11-2,NA,TRBJ2-1,CASSFATSSYNEQFF
TRBV5-1,TRBD1,TRBJ1-3,CASRAGTGLNTIYF
TRBV2,NA,TRBJ2-2,CASSGGPQGFGELFF
TRBV7-8,TRBD1,TRBJ2-7,CASSGQGAHEQYF
TRBV19,TRBD2,TRBJ2-7,CASSMVSGKFYEQYF
TRBV5-6,TRBD1,TRBJ1-2,CASSTRDRGSYGYTF
TRBV29-1,NA,TRBJ1-2,CSVLEGHTF
TRBV29-1,TRBD2,TRBJ2-7,CSVVGVAGQVVQYF
TRBV28,TRBD1,TRBJ2-7,CASSPHDRAAYEQYF
TRBV20-1,TRBD2,TRBJ2-2,CSALAGANTGELFF
TRBV7-8,NA,TRBJ1-6,CASSLLGRINSPLHF
TRBV27,NA,TRBJ2-6,CTSSAGVSGANVLTF
TRBV5-1,NA,TRBJ2-5,CASSLGTGQETQYF
TRBV7-8,NA,TRBJ2-6,CASSLVMGPSGANVLTF
TRBV7-9,NA,TRBJ2-5,CASSLPTGSQETQYF
TRBV6-2/TRBV6-3,NA,TRBJ2-1,CASDPSEQRGNEQFF
TRBV6-1,NA,TRBJ2-7,CASSEPYEQYF
TRBV15,NA,TRBJ2-3,CATSRDKEAGIFTDTQYF
TRBV20-1,TRBD1,TRBJ2-2,CSAKPNRGDTGELFF
TRBV2,NA,TRBJ2-7,CASIRSGRSYEQYF
TRBV27,TRBD1,TRBJ2-7,CASSLSYPGQGAKQYF
TRBV13,NA,TRBJ2-7,CASSLGRDTTYEQYF
TRBV20-1,NA,TRBJ1-3,CSARDSGRSSGNTIYF
TRBV20-1,TRBD1,TRBJ2-7,CSASPFRQGAGEQYF
TRBV28,NA,TRBJ2-1,CASSLSGIINHEQFF
TRBV6-1,TRBD2,TRBJ2-1,CASSFSSGINEQFF
TRBV18,NA,TRBJ1-6,CASSPLPGDSPLHF
TRBV6-1,TRBD2,TRBJ2-3,CASTRGGTSGRAADTQYF
TRBV28,TRBD1,TRBJ1-3,CASSSPLMTWDSTGNTIYF
TRBV28,TRBD2,TRBJ2-7,CASSFIRRGGDEQYF
TRBV10-3,NA,TRBJ2-5,CAISDPAGLETQYF
TRBV2,TRBD1,TRBJ1-5,CASSEALRGQPNQHF
TRBV27,TRBD2,TRBJ2-1,CASSGLAVHYEQFF
TRBV6-5,NA,TRBJ1-2,CASSYSGQINYGYTF
TRBV5-1,TRBD2,TRBJ2-3,CASSTGLAGNTDTQYF
TRBV5-1,NA,TRBJ1-6,CASSLYDSPLHF
TRBV12-3/TRBV12-4,NA,TRBJ1-6,CASRGNWNSPLHF
TRBV2,NA,TRBJ1-1,CASRETGTTEAFF
TRBV6-1,NA,TRBJ2-5,CASSPRGRGGETQYF
TRBV28,NA,TRBJ1-1,CASRRGQPNTEAFF
TRBV28,NA,TRBJ2-7,CASSFTLGTTFDYEQYF
TRBV27,NA,TRBJ2-1,CASSGYGFSYNEQFF
TRBV9,TRBD1,TRBJ2-1,CASSTRRQGVGNEQFF